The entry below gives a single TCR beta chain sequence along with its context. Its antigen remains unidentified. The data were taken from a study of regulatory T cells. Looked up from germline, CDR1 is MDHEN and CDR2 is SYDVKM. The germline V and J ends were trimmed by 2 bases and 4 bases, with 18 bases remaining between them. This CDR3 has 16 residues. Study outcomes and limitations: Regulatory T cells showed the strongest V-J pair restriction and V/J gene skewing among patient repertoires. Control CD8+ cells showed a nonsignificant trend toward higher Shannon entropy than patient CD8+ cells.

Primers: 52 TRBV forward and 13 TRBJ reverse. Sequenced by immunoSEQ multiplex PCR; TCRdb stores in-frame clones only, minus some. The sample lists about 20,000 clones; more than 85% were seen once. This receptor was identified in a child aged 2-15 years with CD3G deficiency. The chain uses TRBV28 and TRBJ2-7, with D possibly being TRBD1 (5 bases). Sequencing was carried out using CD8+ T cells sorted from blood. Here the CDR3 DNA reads TGTGCCAGCAGTTTAGCAGGGCCCAGTTTTCCTTACGAGCAGTACTTC. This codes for CASSLAGPSFPYEQYF.